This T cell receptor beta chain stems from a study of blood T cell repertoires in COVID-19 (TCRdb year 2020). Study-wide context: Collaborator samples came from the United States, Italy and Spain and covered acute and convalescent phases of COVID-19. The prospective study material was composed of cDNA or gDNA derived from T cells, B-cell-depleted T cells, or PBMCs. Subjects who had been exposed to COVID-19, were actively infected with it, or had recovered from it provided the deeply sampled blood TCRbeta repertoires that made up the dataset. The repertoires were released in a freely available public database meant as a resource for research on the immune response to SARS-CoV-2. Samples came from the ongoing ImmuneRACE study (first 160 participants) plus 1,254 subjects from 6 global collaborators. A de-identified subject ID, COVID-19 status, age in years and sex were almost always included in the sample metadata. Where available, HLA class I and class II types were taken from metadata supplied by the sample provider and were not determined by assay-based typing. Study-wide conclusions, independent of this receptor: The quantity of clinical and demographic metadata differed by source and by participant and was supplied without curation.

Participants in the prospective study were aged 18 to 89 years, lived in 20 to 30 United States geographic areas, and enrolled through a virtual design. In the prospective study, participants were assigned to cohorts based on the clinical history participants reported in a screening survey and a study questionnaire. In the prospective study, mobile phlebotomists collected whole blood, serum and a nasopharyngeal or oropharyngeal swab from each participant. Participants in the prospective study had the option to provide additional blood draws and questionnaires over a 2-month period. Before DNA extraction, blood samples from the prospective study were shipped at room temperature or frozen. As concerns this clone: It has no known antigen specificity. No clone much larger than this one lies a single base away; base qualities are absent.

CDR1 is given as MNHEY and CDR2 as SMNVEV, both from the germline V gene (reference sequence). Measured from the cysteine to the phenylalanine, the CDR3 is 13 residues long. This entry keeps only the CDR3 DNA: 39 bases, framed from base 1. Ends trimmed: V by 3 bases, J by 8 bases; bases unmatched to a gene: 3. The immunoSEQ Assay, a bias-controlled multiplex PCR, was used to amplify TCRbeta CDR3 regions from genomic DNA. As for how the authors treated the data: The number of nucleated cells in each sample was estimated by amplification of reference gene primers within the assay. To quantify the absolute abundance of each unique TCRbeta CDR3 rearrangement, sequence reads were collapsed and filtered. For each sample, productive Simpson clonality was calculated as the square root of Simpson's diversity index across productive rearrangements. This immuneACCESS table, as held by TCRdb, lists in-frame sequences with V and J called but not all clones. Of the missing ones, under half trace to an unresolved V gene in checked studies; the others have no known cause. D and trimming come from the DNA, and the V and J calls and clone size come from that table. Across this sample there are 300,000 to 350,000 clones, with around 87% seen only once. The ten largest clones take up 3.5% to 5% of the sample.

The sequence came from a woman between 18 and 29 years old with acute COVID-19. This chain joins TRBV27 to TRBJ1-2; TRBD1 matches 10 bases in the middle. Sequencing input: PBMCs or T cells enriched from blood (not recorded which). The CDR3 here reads CASSLGDRGGYTF. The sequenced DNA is TGTGCCAGCAGTTTGGGGGACAGGGGCGGCTACACCTTC.